This T cell receptor beta chain was sequenced in a study of Graves' ophthalmopathy and Graves' hyperthyroidism. Deletions cut 1 base from V and 7 bases from J, with 13 bases between. CDR1 and CDR2 (germline): LNHNV, YYDKDF (reference sequence). CDR3 length: 15 amino acids. Study-wide points: Classification of ophthalmopathy versus stable hyperthyroidism by a 13-signature model yielded roughly 86% sensitivity and 70% to 83% specificity.

This clonotype was recorded at least ten times. Its antigen is still unknown. CDR3 regions of TCR beta were amplified from RNA transcripts. The first round was an RT-PCR with HTBI primers, and the second round was a multiplex PCR. TCRdb reanalysed the multiplex PCR reads using MiXCR and keeps one entry per CDR3 protein. The sample comprises 740,000 or so distinct CDR3 sequences, 40% of which are singletons, and 40% to 45% rests with the top ten. The diagnosis was founded upon clinical symptoms, serum thyroxine, TRAb, thyroid ultrasound and orbital computed tomography. Sequenced: peripheral blood. The TCR originated in an adult man with Graves' ophthalmopathy. The chain has TRBV15 and TRBJ1-4; weak D call: TRBD1 (6 bases). CDR3 nucleotides: TGTGCCACCAGCAGAGCAGGGGATTTACGTGAAAAACTGTTTTTT. As protein: CATSRAGDLREKLFF.